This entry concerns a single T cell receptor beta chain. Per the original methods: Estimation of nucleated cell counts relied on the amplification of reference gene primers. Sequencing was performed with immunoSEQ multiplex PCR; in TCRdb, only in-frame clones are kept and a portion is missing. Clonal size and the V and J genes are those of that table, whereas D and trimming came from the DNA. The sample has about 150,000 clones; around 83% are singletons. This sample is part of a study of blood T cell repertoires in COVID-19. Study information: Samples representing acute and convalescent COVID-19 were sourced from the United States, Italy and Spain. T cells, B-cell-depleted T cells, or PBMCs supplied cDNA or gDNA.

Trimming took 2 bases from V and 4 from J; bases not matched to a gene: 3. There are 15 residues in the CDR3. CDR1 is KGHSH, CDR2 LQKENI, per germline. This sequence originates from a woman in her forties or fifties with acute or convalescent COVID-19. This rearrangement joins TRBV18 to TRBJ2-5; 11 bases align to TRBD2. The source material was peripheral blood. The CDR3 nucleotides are TGTGCCAGCTCACCATCTGGACTAGCGGGAGAGACCCAGTACTTC. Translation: CASSPSGLAGETQYF.